The T cell receptor (beta chain) described here comes from a study of graft-versus-host responses after intestinal transplantation. Study-level background: All of the recipients had induction that used anti-thymocyte globulin, then tacrolimus and steroids for 2 to 3 years.

Note on this clone: Antigen unknown.

Using immunoSEQ multiplex PCR, the repertoire was profiled, and TCRdb retains in-frame clones only, with some absent. The table has 15,000 to 20,000 clones, about 80% seen once. Lymphocytes from graft epithelium and lamina propria were isolated. Per germline, CDR1 MNHNY and CDR2 SVGAGI (reference sequence). The V end lost 4 bases, the J end lost 6 bases, and 12 bases lay between the germline ends. The CDR3 totals 14 residues. General observations from the study: GvH clones surfaced in recipient marrow, some emerging earlier in ileum or blood. In patients with graft-donor T cell macrochimerism, allograft graft-versus-host to host-versus-graft clonal ratios were high.

The V call is TRBV6-6, the J call TRBJ1-4, with a possible D match to TRBD1 (6 bases). The sample consisted of ileum tissue, taken approximately 83 weeks after intestinal transplantation. The sequence was obtained from a human patient who received an intestinal transplant, so some T cells may come from the graft donor. The CDR3 nucleotides read TGTGCCAGCAGTTGGCAGGACAGAGATGAAAAACTGTTTTTT. Its translation is CASSWQDRDEKLFF.